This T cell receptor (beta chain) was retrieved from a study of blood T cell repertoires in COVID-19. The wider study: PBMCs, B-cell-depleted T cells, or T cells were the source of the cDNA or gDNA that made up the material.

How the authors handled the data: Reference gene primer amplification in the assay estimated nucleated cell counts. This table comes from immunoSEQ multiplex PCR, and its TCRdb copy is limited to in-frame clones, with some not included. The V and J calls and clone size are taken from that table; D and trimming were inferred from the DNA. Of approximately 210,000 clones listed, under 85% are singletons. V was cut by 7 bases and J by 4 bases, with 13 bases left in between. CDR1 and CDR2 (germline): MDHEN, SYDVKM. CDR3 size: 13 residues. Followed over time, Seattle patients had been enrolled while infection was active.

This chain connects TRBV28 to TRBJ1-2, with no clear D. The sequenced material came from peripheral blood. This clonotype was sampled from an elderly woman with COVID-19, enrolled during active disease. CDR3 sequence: CASTLPASYGYTF. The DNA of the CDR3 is TGTGCCAGCACTCTCCCCGCGAGCTATGGCTACACCTTC.